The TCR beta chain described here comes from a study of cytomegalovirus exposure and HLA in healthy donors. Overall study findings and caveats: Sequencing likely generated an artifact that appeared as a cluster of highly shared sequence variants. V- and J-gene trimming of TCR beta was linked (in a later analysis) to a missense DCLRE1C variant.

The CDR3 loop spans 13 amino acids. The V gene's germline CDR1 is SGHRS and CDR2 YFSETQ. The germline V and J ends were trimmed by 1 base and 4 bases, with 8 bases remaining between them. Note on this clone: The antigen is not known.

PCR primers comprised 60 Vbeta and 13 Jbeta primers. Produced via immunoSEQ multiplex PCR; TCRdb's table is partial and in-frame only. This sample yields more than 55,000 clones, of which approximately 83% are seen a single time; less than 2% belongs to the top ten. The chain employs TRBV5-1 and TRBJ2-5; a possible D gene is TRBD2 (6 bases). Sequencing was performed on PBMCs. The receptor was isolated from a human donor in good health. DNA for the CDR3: TGCGCCAGCAGCTTGCTCGGGGGAGAGACCCAGTACTTC. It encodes CASSLLGGETQYF.